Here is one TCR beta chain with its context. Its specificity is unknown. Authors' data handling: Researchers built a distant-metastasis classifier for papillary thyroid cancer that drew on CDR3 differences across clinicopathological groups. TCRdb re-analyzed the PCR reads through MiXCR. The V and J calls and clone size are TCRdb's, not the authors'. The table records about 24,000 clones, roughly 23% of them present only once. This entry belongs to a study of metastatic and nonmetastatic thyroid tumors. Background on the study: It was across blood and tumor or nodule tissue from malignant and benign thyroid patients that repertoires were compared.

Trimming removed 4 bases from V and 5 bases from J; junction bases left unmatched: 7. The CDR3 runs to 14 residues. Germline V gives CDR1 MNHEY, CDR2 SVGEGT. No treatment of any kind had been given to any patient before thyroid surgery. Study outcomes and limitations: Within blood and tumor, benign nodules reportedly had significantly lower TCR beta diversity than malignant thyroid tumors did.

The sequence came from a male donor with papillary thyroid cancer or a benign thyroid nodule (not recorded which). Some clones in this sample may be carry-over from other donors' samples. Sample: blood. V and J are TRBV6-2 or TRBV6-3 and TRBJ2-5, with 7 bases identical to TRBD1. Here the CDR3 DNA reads TGTGCCAGCAGTTTCGGGACAGAAGGGGAGACCCAGTACTTC. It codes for CASSFGTEGETQYF.